The rows below give T cell receptor beta chains drawn from one sample of a study of T cells in Graves' hyperthyroidism and ophthalmopathy. TCRdb itself ran the multiplex PCR reads through MiXCR, one entry per CDR3 protein. The sample yields a few hundred thousand distinct CDR3 sequences, 14% seen once. The sequencing sample was made of blood. The receptors were gathered from a woman between 25 and 40 years old with Graves' hyperthyroidism that later progressed to Graves' ophthalmopathy. The CDR3 runs from the conserved cysteine through the conserved F or W. The D gene is left open where the match is weak. Clone size appears in some rows only: once, few, many, or a class for an expanded clone.

few,-,TRBV20-1,TRBJ1-1,TGCAGTGCTATATCGGGGGCGGCAGAGGCTTTCTTT,CSAISGAAEAFF
few,-,TRBV24-1,TRBJ2-3,TGTGCCACCTCTAAAGAGGTGTTAGATACGCAGTATTTT,CATSKEVLDTQYF
many,-,TRBV6-1,TRBJ1-2,TGTGCCAGCAGTGAACACAGGGACGGATTACGTGGCTACACCTTC,CASSEHRDGLRGYTF
many,TRBD2,TRBV12-3/TRBV12-4,TRBJ2-1,TGTGCCAGCAGTTGGACTAGCGGGAACCCTACCAATGAGCAGTTCTTC,CASSWTSGNPTNEQFF
many,-,TRBV13,TRBJ2-5,TGTGCCAGCAGCCCGGGGGCGGTCCCCCAGGAGACCCAGTACTTC,CASSPGAVPQETQYF
many,-,TRBV28,TRBJ1-1,TGTGCCAGCAGTATCAGACAGGCGGACACTGAAGCTTTCTTT,CASSIRQADTEAFF
-,-,TRBV5-4,TRBJ1-1,TGTGCCAGCAGCGGTGATGGCGGCGGGGCGTCGGACACTGAAGCTTTCTTT,CASSGDGGGASDTEAFF
many,-,TRBV19,TRBJ2-3,TGTGCCAGTAGTTCGACAGGTGGGACAGATACGCAGTATTTT,CASSSTGGTDTQYF
many,-,TRBV20-1,TRBJ1-4,TGCAGTGCTCTCCAAAGAGGGGGAAGAAAACTGTTTTTT,CSALQRGGRKLFF
many,TRBD2,TRBV7-2,TRBJ2-7,TGTGCCAGCAGCTTAACGGGGGAGGGGGAGCAGTACTTC,CASSLTGEGEQYF
-,-,TRBV6-1,TRBJ2-1,TGTGCCAGCGCATCCTGGGGGGATGAGCAGTTCTTC,CASASWGDEQFF
many,-,TRBV7-2,TRBJ2-1,TGTGCCAGCAGCTTAATGGCGGAGAGGGAGTTCTTC,CASSLMAEREFF
many,TRBD1,TRBV19,TRBJ1-1,TGTGCCAGTAGTATAGGCAGGGGGCTGGTCACTGAAGCTTTCTTT,CASSIGRGLVTEAFF
many,TRBD1,TRBV9,TRBJ1-2,TGTGCCAGCAGCGTAAAGGGGGCAGGCTATGGCTACACCTTC,CASSVKGAGYGYTF
many,-,TRBV3-1,TRBJ1-6,TGTGCCAGCAGCCAAGATGGGCCGAAGTCACCCCTCCACTTT,CASSQDGPKSPLHF
once,TRBD2,TRBV28,TRBJ2-7,TGTGCCAGCAGTTTACTAGCGGGAGAGGGAAATTGGTACGAGCAGTACTTC,CASSLLAGEGNWYEQYF
many,TRBD1,TRBV19,TRBJ1-3,TGTGCCAGTAGCAAGATCGACAGGGGAGCTGGAAACACCATATATTTT,CASSKIDRGAGNTIYF
few,TRBD1,TRBV2,TRBJ2-1,TGTGCCAGCAGTGTACCCGGGACAGGGGATTACAATGAGCAGTTCTTC,CASSVPGTGDYNEQFF
-,-,TRBV5-1,TRBJ2-3,TGCGCCAGCAGCGCTGGTTACGGGAGCACAGATACGCAGTATTTT,CASSAGYGSTDTQYF
-,-,TRBV9,TRBJ1-2,TGTGCCAGCAGCGGGGTTGGCTACACCTTC,CASSGVGYTF
many,-,TRBV12-3/TRBV12-4,TRBJ2-1,TGTGCCAGCGGTGACTTACACAAGGACAATGAGCAGTTCTTC,CASGDLHKDNEQFF
many,TRBD1,TRBV7-9,TRBJ2-7,TGTGCCAGCAGCTTGACGACAGGGTCCTACGAGCAGTACTTC,CASSLTTGSYEQYF
many,-,TRBV28,TRBJ1-1,TGTGCCAGCAGTTTCGGGGCGCGGGCTGAAGCTTTCTTT,CASSFGARAEAFF
few,TRBD2,TRBV25-1,TRBJ2-2,TGTGCCAGCAGTGAAGGAGCGGGAGGGCCCCCCGGGGAGCTGTTTTTT,CASSEGAGGPPGELFF
many,-,TRBV12-5,TRBJ2-1,TGTGCTAGTGGTTTGGGTACCTCCTACAATGAGCAGTTCTTC,CASGLGTSYNEQFF
-,-,TRBV29-1,TRBJ1-1,TGCAGCGTTGGGGTGGTGAGGGATGGGGCTTTCTTT,CSVGVVRDGAFF
few,TRBD2,TRBV20-1,TRBJ2-5,TGCAGTGCTAGGGGACTAGCGGGAGGCCTGGTAGAGACCCAGTACTTC,CSARGLAGGLVETQYF
many,TRBD1,TRBV6-1,TRBJ1-2,TGTGCCAGCACCCGACAGGGGGCCACGGAGGGCTACACCTTC,CASTRQGATEGYTF
many,-,TRBV28,TRBJ1-5,TGTGCCAGCAGTCCGCTTCTGACAGTCCTATGGGCCCAGCATTTT,CASSPLLTVLWAQHF
many,TRBD2,TRBV20-1,TRBJ2-1,TGCAGTGCTAGTACATTGTGGCGGGAGGTTAATGAGCAGTTCTTC,CSASTLWREVNEQFF
many,-,TRBV7-8,TRBJ2-1,TGTGCCAGCAGCTTAGACGAGGTCACTACGGAGCAGTTCTTC,CASSLDEVTTEQFF
many,-,TRBV4-2,TRBJ2-3,TGTGCCAGCTTACTAGCAGCAGGTAGCACAGATACGCAGTATTTT,CASLLAAGSTDTQYF
-,-,TRBV20-1,TRBJ1-5,TGCAGTGCTAGATCAGGGAATAGCAATCAGCCCCAGCATTTT,CSARSGNSNQPQHF
many,-,TRBV19,TRBJ2-3,TGTGCCAGTAGTATAGGGGGCGCGCGCACAGATACGCAGTATTTT,CASSIGGARTDTQYF
-,TRBD1,TRBV29-1,TRBJ1-2,TGCAGCGTTGAATTAGCAGGGGGCGATGGCTACACCTTC,CSVELAGGDGYTF
many,TRBD1,TRBV7-2,TRBJ1-5,TGTGCCAGCAGCCTTGACAGGGATCAGCCCCAGCATTTT,CASSLDRDQPQHF
-,-,TRBV20-1,TRBJ2-2,TGCAGTGCTATTGCACCCCCCACCGGGGAGCTGTTTTTT,CSAIAPPTGELFF
many,-,TRBV20-1,TRBJ2-3,TGCAGTGCTAGAGAGGAAAGAGTCTCTAGCACAGATACGCAGTATTTT,CSAREERVSSTDTQYF
many,TRBD1,TRBV28,TRBJ1-6,TGTGCCAGCAGATCCTACCCCGACAGGGCCTCTCCTCTCCACTTT,CASRSYPDRASPLHF
few,TRBD2,TRBV5-1,TRBJ2-1,TGCGCCAGCAGCCCCGGACTAGCGCAATCCTACAATGAGCAGTTCTTC,CASSPGLAQSYNEQFF
-,-,TRBV7-8,TRBJ2-7,TGTGCCAGCAGCTCCTCCCCTCTAGCGTCAAGCTCCTACGAGCAGTACTTC,CASSSSPLASSSYEQYF
-,-,TRBV2,TRBJ1-4,TGTGCGGGGGGAGAGAGAACCTGGGGAAAACTGTTTTTT,CAGGERTWGKLFF
many,TRBD2,TRBV24-1,TRBJ2-1,TGTGCCACCAGTGATCGGACTAGCGGGGCCGGGGGGAATGAGCAGTTCTTC,CATSDRTSGAGGNEQFF